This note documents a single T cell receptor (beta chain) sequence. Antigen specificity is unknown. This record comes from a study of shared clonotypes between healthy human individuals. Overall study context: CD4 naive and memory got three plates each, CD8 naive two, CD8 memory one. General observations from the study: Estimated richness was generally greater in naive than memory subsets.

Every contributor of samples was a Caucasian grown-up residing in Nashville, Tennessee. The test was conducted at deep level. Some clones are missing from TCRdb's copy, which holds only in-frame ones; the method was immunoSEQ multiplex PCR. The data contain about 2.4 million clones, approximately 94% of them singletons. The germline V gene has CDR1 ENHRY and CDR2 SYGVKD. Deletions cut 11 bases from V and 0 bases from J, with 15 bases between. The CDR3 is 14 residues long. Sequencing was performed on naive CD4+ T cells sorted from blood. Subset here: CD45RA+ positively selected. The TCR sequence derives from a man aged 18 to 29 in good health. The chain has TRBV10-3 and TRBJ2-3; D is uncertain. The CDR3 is CAYSSQPSTDTQYF. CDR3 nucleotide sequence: TGTGCCTATTCCTCCCAACCTAGCACAGATACGCAGTATTTT.